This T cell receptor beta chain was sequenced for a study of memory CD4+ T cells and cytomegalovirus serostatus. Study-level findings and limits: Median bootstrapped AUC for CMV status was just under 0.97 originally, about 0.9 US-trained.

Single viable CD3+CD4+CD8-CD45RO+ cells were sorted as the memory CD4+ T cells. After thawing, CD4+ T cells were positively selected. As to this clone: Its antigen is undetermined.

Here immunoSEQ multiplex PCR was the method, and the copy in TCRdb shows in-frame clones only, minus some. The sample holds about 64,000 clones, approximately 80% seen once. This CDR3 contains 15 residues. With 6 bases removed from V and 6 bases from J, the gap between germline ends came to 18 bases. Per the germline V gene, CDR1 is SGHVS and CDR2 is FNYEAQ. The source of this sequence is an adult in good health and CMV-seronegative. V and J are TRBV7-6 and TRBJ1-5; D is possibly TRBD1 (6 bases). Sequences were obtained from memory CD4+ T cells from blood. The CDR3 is CASSLGGQGGQPQHF. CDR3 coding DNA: TGTGCCAGCAGTTTGGGGGGGCAGGGAGGTCAGCCCCAGCATTTT.